This is a list of T cell receptor beta chains from one sample in a study of blood T cell repertoires in COVID-19. Measured with immunoSEQ multiplex PCR; TCRdb has only the in-frame clones, and not every one. This sample has over 200,000 clones, with 89% found just once. The sample comprised peripheral blood. The source is a man aged 60 to 69 who had recovered from COVID-19. Each CDR3 is given with its conserved first and last residue. D genes are given only for firm matches. Part of the rows lack a size; the others show once, few, many or a class for expanded clones.

TRBJ2-5,TRBV5-6,-,13,-,TGTGCCAGCAGCTTGAGCTCTAGAGAGACCCAGTACTTC,CASSLSSRETQYF
TRBJ2-5,TRBV24-1,-,15,-,TGTGCCACCAGTGATTTCGGGGGGCGACGAGAGACCCAGTACTTC,CATSDFGGRRETQYF
TRBJ2-2,TRBV5-5,-,14,-,TGTGCCAGCAGCTTCCAGTATCTCACCGGGGAGCTGTTTTTT,CASSFQYLTGELFF
TRBJ2-1,TRBV7-9,once,13,-,TGTGCCAGCAGCTCCTATACTCCGAATGAGCAGTTCTTC,CASSSYTPNEQFF
TRBJ2-1,TRBV5-1,-,15,TRBD1,TGCGCCAGCAGCCGGGACAGGGGCTCCTACAATGAGCAGTTCTTC,CASSRDRGSYNEQFF
TRBJ1-3,TRBV19,-,14,-,TGTGCCAGTAGTACGCTGGGCAGAGGAAACACCATATATTTT,CASSTLGRGNTIYF
TRBJ2-3,TRBV29-1,-,13,-,TGCAGCGTTGAAGGCAGGGTTAGAGATACGCAGTATTTT,CSVEGRVRDTQYF
TRBJ2-3,TRBV27,-,14,-,TGTGCCAGCAGTTTCAATATTGGGGGAGGTACGCAGTATTTT,CASSFNIGGGTQYF
TRBJ2-4,TRBV24-1,-,15,TRBD2,TGTGCCACCAGTGATCCCCGGGAGGCAGGAAACATTCAGTACTTC,CATSDPREAGNIQYF
TRBJ2-2,TRBV5-6,-,16,TRBD1,TGTGCCAGCAGTCGGTGGGGACAGGGATCAGCCGGGGAGCTGTTTTTT,CASSRWGQGSAGELFF
TRBJ2-5,TRBV19,-,13,TRBD1,TGTGCCAGTAGTAGGCAGACAGGGCAGACCCAGTACTTC,CASSRQTGQTQYF
TRBJ1-1,TRBV6-5,-,15,-,TGTGCCAGCAGTTACTCGAGTACGGTTTACACTGAAGCTTTCTTT,CASSYSSTVYTEAFF
TRBJ2-3,TRBV5-8,-,16,-,TGTGCCAGCAGCATAAACAGGGTAACGAACACAGATACGCAGTATTTT,CASSINRVTNTDTQYF
TRBJ2-7,TRBV7-3,-,8,-,TGTGCCAGCAGCTTATTTAGCTTC,CASSLFSF
TRBJ2-5,TRBV5-1,-,15,TRBD1,TGCGCCAGCAGCTCGGGACAGGGGTACGGAGAGACCCAGTACTTC,CASSSGQGYGETQYF
TRBJ2-1,TRBV3-1/TRBV3-2,once,15,TRBD2,TGTGCCAGCAGCCAAGAACTAGCGGGAGGAAATGAGCAGTTCTTC,CASSQELAGGNEQFF
TRBJ2-7,TRBV6-5,-,14,TRBD2,TGTGCCAGCAGTTACCGGCGGGAGGGCTACGAGCAGTACTTC,CASSYRREGYEQYF
TRBJ1-1,TRBV29-1,-,13,TRBD1,TGCAGCGTAAGGACAGGGGGGGATACTGAAGCTTTCTTT,CSVRTGGDTEAFF
TRBJ2-5,TRBV25-1,-,14,-,TGTGCCAGCAGCGGTATCGACAGCCCCAGGGCCCAGTACTTC,CASSGIDSPRAQYF
TRBJ2-3,TRBV18,-,15,TRBD1,TGTGCCAGCTCACGACAGGGGGTCGGCACAGATACGCAGTATTTT,CASSRQGVGTDTQYF
TRBJ1-1,TRBV11-2,-,14,-,TGTGCCAGCAGCTTAGTCCAAGGGGGTACTGAAGCTTTCTTT,CASSLVQGGTEAFF
TRBJ1-1,TRBV19,-,13,-,TGTGCCAGTACGGACAACTTACCCTCAGAAGCTTTCTTT,CASTDNLPSEAFF
TRBJ2-3,TRBV5-1,-,14,TRBD2,TGCGCCAGCAGCGCGACTAGCGGCACAGATACGCAGTATTTT,CASSATSGTDTQYF
TRBJ2-7,TRBV6-5,-,11,-,TGTGCCAGCAGTTCCGTCTACGAGCAGTACTTC,CASSSVYEQYF
TRBJ2-3,TRBV7-9,-,15,TRBD1,TGTGCCAGCAGCTTGGCAGGGGGCCGTGAAGATACGCAGTATTTT,CASSLAGGREDTQYF
TRBJ2-7,TRBV6-6,-,14,-,TGTGCCAGCAGAACAGGGATTGTCCCCTACGAGCAGTACTTC,CASRTGIVPYEQYF
TRBJ1-6,TRBV27,-,16,-,TGTGCCAGCAAAAGGACGGGGGTATGGGATAATTCACCCCTCCACTTT,CASKRTGVWDNSPLHF
TRBJ1-2,TRBV4-1,-,17,-,TGCGCCAGCAGCCAAGAAACAACCTTGGCAGGGGCCTATGGCTACACCTTC,CASSQETTLAGAYGYTF
TRBJ1-4,TRBV13,-,17,TRBD1,TGTGCCAGCAGCTTAGGCCTTAGGGGGCAAACTAATGAAAAACTGTTTTTT,CASSLGLRGQTNEKLFF
TRBJ1-5,TRBV4-1,once,16,-,TGCGCCAGCAGCCAAGATCCCGCAGGGAATTATCAGCCCCAGCATTTT,CASSQDPAGNYQPQHF
TRBJ2-1,TRBV2,-,15,TRBD1,TGTGCCAGCAGTGTTAGTCAGGGGGCGTACAATGAGCAGTTCTTC,CASSVSQGAYNEQFF
TRBJ2-7,TRBV5-8,-,13,-,TGTGCCAGCAGCTTCCGGGGGAGCCACGAGCAGTACTTC,CASSFRGSHEQYF
TRBJ2-3,TRBV29-1,-,15,TRBD1,TGCAGCGTTGAGCACCACAGGGGCTCCACAGATACGCAGTATTTT,CSVEHHRGSTDTQYF
TRBJ1-2,TRBV28,-,12,TRBD1,TGTGCCAGCGAGGGAACAGGGGACGGCTACACCTTC,CASEGTGDGYTF
TRBJ1-2,TRBV5-5,few,14,-,TGTGCCAGCAGCTTGGAAGTGGCAGGGTATGGCTACACCTTC,CASSLEVAGYGYTF
TRBJ2-7,TRBV6-7,-,14,TRBD2,TGTGCCAGCAACGGGACTAGAGCAAGATACGAGCAGTACTTC,CASNGTRARYEQYF
TRBJ2-1,TRBV7-8,-,15,TRBD2,TGTGCCAGCAGTCCAAGCGGGGGCTTCTACAATGAGCAGTTCTTC,CASSPSGGFYNEQFF
TRBJ2-3,TRBV7-2,once,16,-,TGTGCCAGCAGCCCCCGTGGAGGCCCGGTGGGAGATACGCAGTATTTT,CASSPRGGPVGDTQYF
TRBJ2-5,TRBV3-1/TRBV3-2,-,14,-,TGTGCCAGCAGCCGTGGGGCGGGGCAAGAGACCCAGTACTTC,CASSRGAGQETQYF
TRBJ1-1,TRBV19,-,14,TRBD1,TGTGCCAGTAGTATTACAGGGGATGGTACTGAAGCTTTCTTT,CASSITGDGTEAFF
TRBJ2-6,TRBV6-2/TRBV6-3,-,18,TRBD1,TGTGCCAGCAGTCCGATAAGACAGGGTCCTGGGGGGGCCAACGTCCTGACTTTC,CASSPIRQGPGGANVLTF
TRBJ1-1,TRBV5-6,-,15,TRBD1,TGTGCCAGCAGCTTGACAGGGGGCGCGATGCGGCTAGCTTTCTTT,CASSLTGGAMRLAFF
TRBJ2-5,TRBV6-5,-,12,-,TGTGCCAGCAGAGACTTACAAGAGACCCAGTACTTC,CASRDLQETQYF
TRBJ2-7,TRBV7-2,once,13,-,TGTGCCAGCACCCGCCTAACCATATACGAGCAGTACTTC,CASTRLTIYEQYF
TRBJ2-1,TRBV24-1,-,16,TRBD2,TGTGCCACCAGTGATAGGACTAGCGGAAGCTACAATGAGCAGTTCTTC,CATSDRTSGSYNEQFF
TRBJ2-1,TRBV7-6,-,13,-,TGTGCCAGCAGCTTCCGACAGGCTAATGAGCAGTTCTTC,CASSFRQANEQFF
TRBJ1-1,TRBV15,-,14,-,TGTGCCACCAGCAGAGACAGGCGAAACACTGAAGCTTTCTTT,CATSRDRRNTEAFF
TRBJ2-7,TRBV7-9,-,14,-,TGTGCCAGCAGCTTAGGACAGGTGTTCTACGAGCAGTACTTC,CASSLGQVFYEQYF
TRBJ2-1,TRBV5-6,-,12,-,TGTGCCAGCAGCTTGGTTAGAAATGAGCAGTTCTTC,CASSLVRNEQFF
TRBJ2-3,TRBV9,once,17,TRBD2,TGTGCCAGCAGCGTAGGACTAGCGGGAGACTTTTCGGATACGCAGTATTTT,CASSVGLAGDFSDTQYF
TRBJ2-1,TRBV5-6,-,17,TRBD2,TGTGCCAGCAGCACCCGACAGGGGATTATTAGCGGGAGGCCTCAGTTCTTC,CASSTRQGIISGRPQFF
TRBJ2-7,TRBV5-8,-,14,-,TGTGCCAGCATCCGACGACAGGACTTCTACGAGCAGTACTTC,CASIRRQDFYEQYF
TRBJ1-5,TRBV20-1,-,16,-,TGCAGTGCTAGTGCGGGACTGGGTACCAGCAATCAGCCCCAGCATTTT,CSASAGLGTSNQPQHF
TRBJ1-6,TRBV27,-,15,TRBD1,TGTGCCAGCAGCGAGGAGGGGGCAGTTCGGTCACCCCTCCACTTT,CASSEEGAVRSPLHF
TRBJ1-2,TRBV27,-,13,-,TGTGCCAGCAGGCCGACGGGGGGGGATGGCTACACCTTC,CASRPTGGDGYTF